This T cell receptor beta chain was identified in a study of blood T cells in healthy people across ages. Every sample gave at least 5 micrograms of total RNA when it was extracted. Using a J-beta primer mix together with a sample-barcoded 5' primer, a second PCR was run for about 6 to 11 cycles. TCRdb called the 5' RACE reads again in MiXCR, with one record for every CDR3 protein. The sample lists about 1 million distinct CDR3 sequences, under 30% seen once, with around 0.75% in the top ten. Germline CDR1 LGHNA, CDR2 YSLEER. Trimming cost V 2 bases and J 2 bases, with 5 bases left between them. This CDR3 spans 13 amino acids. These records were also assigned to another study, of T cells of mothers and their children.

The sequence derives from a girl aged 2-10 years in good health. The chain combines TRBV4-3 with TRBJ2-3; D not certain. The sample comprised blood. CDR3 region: CASSQRHTDTQYF. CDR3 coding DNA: TGCGCCAGCAGCCAACGTCACACAGATACGCAGTATTTT.